The 2 T cell receptor beta chains given below trace back to one sample, sequenced in a study of shared clonotypes between healthy human individuals. Libraries were prepared by immunoSEQ multiplex PCR; TCRdb keeps only in-frame clonotypes and omits some of them. The sample yields millions of clones, more than 90% seen once. The sample comprised naive CD4+ T cells sorted from blood. The subset is: CD45RA+ positively selected. Receptor source: a young man in good health.

The chain is built from TRBV5-6 and TRBJ2-7, with D perhaps being TRBD1 or TRBD2 (5 bases each). Trimming cost V 4 bases and J 9 bases, with 17 bases left between them. This CDR3 has 13 residues. CDR1 is SGHDT, CDR2 YYEEEE, per germline. CDR3 sequence reads: CASSGVGAMVQYF. CDR3 sequence (DNA): TGTGCCAGCAGCGGGGTCGGGGCCATGGTGCAGTACTTC.

The chain couples TRBV2 to TRBJ2-1; 13 nucleotides line up with TRBD2. Germline V lookup: CDR1 SNHLY, CDR2 FYNNEI. The CDR3 runs 15 residues. J was trimmed by 8 bases and V by 6 bases; bases with no gene match: 7. CDR3 DNA: TGTGCCAGCAGGGCTACTAGCGGGGGGGGCCATGAGCAGTTCTTC. Its protein product is CASRATSGGGHEQFF.